Below, 30 T cell receptor beta chains from the same sample are listed, as sequenced in a study of blood T cell repertoires in COVID-19 (TCRdb year 2020). Receptor amplification or capture employed the immunoSEQ multiplex PCR assay. What TCRdb holds here is the immuneACCESS table cut down to in-frame rearrangements. Part of the clones is not present; checked against another copy, under half of the missing clones reflect an unresolved V gene, and the others are unexplained. For this sample there are hundreds of thousands of clones; nearly 90% appear just once. The ten largest make up 0.95% to 1.3% of the sample. The specimen sequenced was peripheral blood. Receptors were obtained from a woman in her thirties or forties with COVID-19, enrolled during active disease.

The rearrangement links TRBV5-1 to TRBJ2-1, with a possible D match to TRBD1 (5 bases). CDR3 length equals 12 residues. V lost 5 bases and J 7 bases, leaving 10 bases between the germline ends. The germline gives CDR1 SGHRS, CDR2 YFSETQ. The CDR3 nucleotides are TGCGCCAGCAGTTTCAGGGTTAATGAGCAGTTCTTC. This encodes CASSFRVNEQFF.

V gene TRBV5-8 combines with J gene TRBJ1-1, with 9 bases lining up with TRBD1. The germline V gene encodes CDR1 SGHTS and CDR2 YDEGEE. The CDR3 has 14 residues. V was pared by 4 bases and J by 5 bases, with 6 bases of the junction left unmatched. The CDR3 coding sequence is TGTGCCAGCAGCATGGGACAGGGAAGGACTGAAGCTTTCTTT. The encoded protein is CASSMGQGRTEAFF.

A few counts support this clone. This chain links TRBV5-1 with TRBJ1-2; TRBD1 is a possible D gene (6 bases). Deletions cut 1 base from V and 7 bases from J, with 11 bases between. This CDR3 has 13 amino acids. Germline CDR1 reads SGHRS; CDR2 reads YFSETQ. The CDR3 loop is CASSLFQGSGYTF. CDR3 DNA sequence: TGCGCCAGCAGCTTGTTTCAGGGGAGTGGCTACACCTTC.

The rearrangement joins TRBV27 to TRBJ2-7, with a tentative D call TRBD2 (6 bases). The CDR3 is made up of 14 amino acids. Trimming took 5 bases from V and 4 from J, leaving 15 bases between them. Germline V gene data show CDR1 as MNHEY and CDR2 as SMNVEV (reference sequence). CDR3 sequence reads: CASSPGGFPYEQYF. In DNA, the CDR3 is TGTGCCAGCAGTCCTGGGGGGTTCCCGTACGAGCAGTACTTC.

The chain combines TRBV4-3 with TRBJ2-2, with 10 bases fitting TRBD1. The CDR3 is made up of 17 amino acids. Germline assignment: CDR1 LGHNA and CDR2 YSLEER. V lost 3 bases and J lost 7; bases outside the gene matches: 11. CDR3 sequence reads: CASSQGPGQGLVGELFF. CDR3 coding DNA: TGCGCCAGCAGCCAGGGACCGGGACAGGGGTTGGTCGGGGAGCTGTTTTTT.

This rearrangement joins TRBV27 to TRBJ1-6; D might be TRBD1 (6 bases). V was trimmed by 3 bases and J by 1 base, leaving 16 bases between them. Germline lookup yields CDR1 MNHEY and CDR2 SMNVEV (reference sequence). CDR3 size: 18 residues. The CDR3 here is CASSFAGGLRSYNSPLHF. In DNA form, the CDR3 reads TGTGCCAGCAGTTTCGCGGGGGGGCTGAGGTCCTATAATTCACCCCTCCACTTT.

The chain is built from TRBV11-2 and TRBJ2-7, with TRBD1 matching 7 bases. This CDR3 has 15 residues. Losses at the gene ends were 5 bases for V and 5 bases for J; bases not matched to a gene: 12. Germline CDR1 SGHAT, CDR2 FQNNGV. In DNA, the CDR3 is TGTGCCAGCAGCCGAAAGACAGGGATTTTCGACGAGCAGTACTTC. This sequence encodes CASSRKTGIFDEQYF.

V is TRBV2 and J is TRBJ1-1; TRBD1 agrees at 7 bases. Germline CDR1 and CDR2: SNHLY and FYNNEI. With 0 bases clipped from V and 3 bases from J, the junction kept 4 bases outside the gene matches. The CDR3 covers 15 residues. The CDR3 DNA is TGTGCCAGCAGTGAAGCCCAGGGACAGTACACTGAAGCTTTCTTT. This gives the protein CASSEAQGQYTEAFF.

The J gene is TRBJ2-7, the V gene TRBV6-2 or TRBV6-3; 7 nucleotides agree with TRBD1. The CDR3 length is 15 residues. The germline CDR1 and CDR2 sequences are MNHEY and SVGEGT. V shed 5 bases and J 3 bases; nucleotides not matched to a gene: 10. The CDR3 here is CASSPKPGQYYEQYF. CDR3 coding DNA: TGTGCCAGCAGTCCAAAACCGGGACAGTACTACGAGCAGTACTTC.

This clone showed up just once. The CDR3 region has the DNA TGTGCCAGCGGTGGACAGGGCTCCTACGAGCAGTACTTC. Its protein product is CASGGQGSYEQYF. This chain uses TRBV27 with TRBJ2-7; 8 nucleotides line up with TRBD1. J lost 0 bases, V lost 8 bases, and 3 bases had no gene match. This CDR3 has 13 residues. Germline V gene lookup returns CDR1 MNHEY and CDR2 SMNVEV (reference sequence).

The chain employs TRBV7-9 and TRBJ1-2; the match to TRBD1 covers 11 bases. Germline trimming cut 2 bases from V and 8 bases from J; bases unmatched to any gene: 7. This CDR3 is built from 15 residues. Germline loops: CDR1 SEHNR, CDR2 FQNEAQ (reference sequence). The CDR3 DNA is TGTGCCAGCAGCTTATGGACAGGGGGCGCGGAAGGCTACACCTTC. Translation: CASSLWTGGAEGYTF.

The chain recombines TRBV29-1 with TRBJ2-3, with D perhaps matching TRBD2 (5 bases). V was cut by 8 bases and J by 1 base, with 7 bases left in between. CDR3 length: 11 amino acids. The germline V gene encodes CDR1 SQVTM and CDR2 ANQGSEA. For the CDR3, the DNA is TGCAGCACGAGGGGCACAGATACGCAGTATTTT. Protein product: CSTRGTDTQYF.

This clone has a handful of counts. This chain connects TRBV6-5 to TRBJ2-2; 7 bases match TRBD1. CDR3 length: 14 amino acids. The V and J ends lost 6 bases and 6 bases, in that order; junction bases with no gene match: 7. CDR1 is MNHEY, CDR2 SVGAGI, per germline. The CDR3 loop is CASRETGIAGELFF. The CDR3 DNA follows: TGTGCCAGCAGGGAGACAGGGATAGCCGGGGAGCTGTTTTTT.

The chain joins TRBV11-3 to TRBJ2-2; D unresolved. Trimming took off 5 bases at V and 2 bases at J, with 6 bases between the two ends. Germline CDR1 SGHNT, CDR2 YENEEA. The CDR3 runs to 13 residues. The CDR3 region is CASSRVNTGELFF. The CDR3, as DNA: TGTGCCAGCAGCAGAGTTAACACCGGGGAGCTGTTTTTT.

This clone was recorded a few times. The sample contains more than one DNA sequence encoding this CDR3. The rearrangement joins TRBV11-2 to TRBJ2-7; D remains unclear. There are 12 residues in the CDR3. V shed 5 bases and J shed 0 bases, with 5 bases lying between them. Germline V CDR1 and CDR2: SGHAT, FQNNGV. The CDR3 sequence is CASSPSSYEQYF. The CDR3 nucleotides are TGTGCCAGCAGCCCTAGCTCCTACGAGCAGTACTTC.

The chain joins TRBV6-5 to TRBJ2-7; possibly TRBD2 for D (5 bases). The CDR3 totals 15 residues. Trimming left V 5 bases short and J 3 bases short, with 17 bases between. Germline V lookup: CDR1 MNHEY, CDR2 SVGAGI. This chain's CDR3 is CASSRDGGGDYEQYF. The CDR3 bases are TGTGCCAGCAGTCGCGACGGAGGTGGTGACTACGAGCAGTACTTC.

The chain carries TRBV5-1 and TRBJ1-5; D is possibly TRBD1 (5 bases). Germline-derived CDR1 and CDR2 are SGHRS and YFSETQ. V was pared by 4 bases and J by 3 bases, with 14 bases between. This CDR3 is 15 amino acids long. The CDR3 loop reads CASSAEAGFNQPQHF. The CDR3 coding sequence is TGCGCCAGCAGCGCCGAAGCAGGGTTCAATCAGCCCCAGCATTTT.

This chain uses TRBV7-9 with TRBJ2-5; 11 bases are shared with TRBD2. This CDR3 is 18 amino acids long. V shed 5 bases and J 5 bases; nucleotides not matched to a gene: 16. CDR1 is SEHNR and CDR2 is FQNEAQ in the germline V gene (reference sequence). CDR3 loop: CASSLGIAGGLARETQYF. CDR3 DNA: TGTGCCAGCAGCCTCGGGATAGCGGGAGGGCTCGCTCGGGAGACCCAGTACTTC. The full variable domain, completed using reference TRBV7-9 and TRBJ2-5, is DTGVSQNPRHKITKRGQNVTFRCDPISEHNRLYWYRQTLGQGPEFLTYFQNEAQLEKSRLLSDRFSAERPKGSFSTLEIQRTEQGDSAMYLCASSLGIAGGLARETQYFGPGTRLLVL.

This chain connects TRBV4-3 to TRBJ2-3, with 10 positions matching TRBD2. The junction had 6 bases not matched to a gene; V was cut back by 4 bases and J by 2 bases. In germline, CDR1 is LGHNA, CDR2 YSLEER. The CDR3 loop spans 16 amino acids. CDR3 sequence reads: CASSRTSGHYTDTQYF. DNA of the CDR3: TGCGCCAGCAGCCGGACTAGCGGACATTACACAGATACGCAGTATTTT.

The V and J genes are TRBV29-1 and TRBJ2-7, with D perhaps TRBD1 (6 bases). Between the trimmed V and J ends, which lost 4 bases and 11 bases, there was a span of 12 bases. The germline V gene encodes CDR1 SQVTM and CDR2 ANQGSEA. The length of the CDR3 is 10 residues. CDR3 residues: CSVAGPGEYF. DNA of the CDR3: TGCAGCGTTGCAGGTCCAGGGGAGTACTTC.

The chain employs TRBV9 and TRBJ1-1; 8 nucleotides align to TRBD1. This CDR3 is built from 14 residues. Germline values: CDR1 SGDLS, CDR2 YYNGEE. J lost 8 bases, V lost 2 bases, and 8 bases had no gene match. CDR3 residues: CASSVQGAPGEAFF. CDR3 DNA: TGTGCCAGCAGCGTCCAGGGGGCGCCAGGAGAAGCTTTCTTT. The variable domain in full, with the rest retrieved from reference TRBV9 and TRBJ1-1, is DSGVTQTPKHLITATGQRVTLRCSPRSGDLSVYWYQQSLDQGLQFLIQYYNGEERAKGNILERFSAQQFPDLHSELNLSSLELGDSALYFCASSVQGAPGEAFFGQGTRLTVV.

V is TRBV12-3 or TRBV12-4 and J is TRBJ1-2; a possible D gene is TRBD1 (6 bases). The CDR3 spans 13 residues. The germline V and J ends were trimmed by 5 bases and 8 bases, with 15 bases remaining between them. CDR3: CASSTGTLSGYTF. The CDR3 bases are TGTGCCAGCAGTACCGGGACACTGAGCGGCTACACCTTC.

The V call is TRBV5-6, the J call TRBJ1-4, with a possible D match to TRBD1 (5 bases). The V and J ends lost 1 base and 8 bases respectively, with 15 bases between them. The germline V gene encodes CDR1 SGHDT and CDR2 YYEEEE. This CDR3 comprises 15 residues. The CDR3 DNA reads TGTGCCAGCAGCTTGTGGGGGGACGGGCAGGAAAAACTGTTTTTT. Amino acids: CASSLWGDGQEKLFF.

The genes are TRBV28 and TRBJ1-2; TRBD1 is a possible D gene (6 bases). The germline V gene encodes CDR1 MDHEN and CDR2 SYDVKM. CDR3 size: 16 residues. Trimming took 2 bases from V and 8 from J, leaving 21 bases between them. CDR3 protein: CASSLEYRAGVEGYTF. The CDR3 DNA follows: TGTGCCAGCAGTTTAGAGTATCGGGCAGGGGTCGAAGGCTACACCTTC.

The chain combines TRBV19 with TRBJ2-5; D is unresolved. The CDR3 runs 13 residues. Trimming took off 1 base at V and 5 bases at J, with 8 bases between the two ends. Germline V lookup: CDR1 LNHDA, CDR2 SQIVND (reference sequence). The CDR3 loop reads CASSIAVFETQYF. CDR3 sequence (DNA): TGTGCCAGTAGTATAGCCGTTTTTGAGACCCAGTACTTC.

Here the CDR3 DNA reads TGTGCCAGTAGGGGAGACAGGGGACCATCCTACGAGCAGTACTTC. Its protein product is CASRGDRGPSYEQYF. The chain links TRBV19 to TRBJ2-7; 8 bases line up with TRBD1. The CDR3 spans 15 residues. Germline lookup yields CDR1 LNHDA and CDR2 SQIVND (reference sequence). The junction had 8 bases not matched to a gene; V was cut back by 6 bases and J by 1 base.

This clone is a singleton in its sample. This sequence joins TRBV6-2 or TRBV6-3 and TRBJ2-7; the D gene is possibly TRBD2 (5 bases). The CDR3 totals 14 residues. Germline lookup yields CDR1 MNHEY and CDR2 SVGEGT. V was shortened by 1 base and J by 3 bases, with 10 bases between the two germline ends. CDR3 amino acids: CASSYFVGDYEQYF. The CDR3 region has the DNA TGTGCCAGCAGTTACTTCGTGGGAGACTACGAGCAGTACTTC.

The chain couples TRBV7-3 to TRBJ1-1; D possibly corresponds to TRBD1 (6 bases). The germline V and J ends were trimmed by 5 bases and 1 base, with 11 bases remaining between them. Germline values: CDR1 SGHTA, CDR2 FQGTGA. CDR3 length: 14 amino acids. This CDR3 reads CASSPGEGNTEAFF. CDR3 in DNA: TGTGCCAGCAGCCCAGGGGAAGGGAACACTGAAGCTTTCTTT. The whole variable domain, filled in from reference TRBV7-3 and TRBJ1-1, reads GAGVSQTPSNKVTEKGKYVELRCDPISGHTALYWYRQSLGQGPEFLIYFQGTGAADDSGLPNDRFFAVRPEGSVSTLKIQRTERGDSAVYLCASSPGEGNTEAFFGQGTRLTVV.

This clone was detected a few times. The V call is TRBV6-6, the J call TRBJ1-5, with 8 bases fitting TRBD1. The CDR3 extends over 14 amino acids. CDR1 is MNHNY and CDR2 is SVGAGI in the germline V gene (reference sequence). V dropped 7 bases and J dropped 5; count of bases not matched to a gene: 7. CDR3 region: CASNGQGNYQPQHF. For the CDR3, the DNA is TGTGCCAGCAACGGACAGGGAAATTATCAGCCCCAGCATTTT.

This chain joins TRBV28 and TRBJ1-2; D is uncertain. Germline values: CDR1 MDHEN, CDR2 SYDVKM. The CDR3 is 15 amino acids. V was shortened by 4 bases and J by 6 bases, with 18 bases between the two germline ends. The CDR3 coding sequence is TGTGCCAGCAGTTCCGACGGGAGGGCGTGGGATGGCTACACCTTC. Translating gives CASSSDGRAWDGYTF.